This T cell receptor (beta chain) was observed in a study of T cells after yellow fever vaccination. The overall study: Each low-cell-number fraction was prepared by means of SMART-Seq v4 Ultra Low Input.

As TCR cDNA was made by 5'RACE template switching, a universal primer site and UMIs were added. Each CDR3 protein gets one entry after TCRdb re-called the 5' RACE reads with MiXCR. The sample shows about 260,000 distinct CDR3 sequences, around 13% of them seen only once. This clonotype showed up many times. Its antigen is undetermined. The V end was cut by 4 bases, the J end by 0 bases, with 13 bases between. Per the germline V gene, CDR1 is LNHNV and CDR2 is YYDKDF (reference sequence). The CDR3 length is 15 residues. Study-level points and caveats: The secondary response peaked faster, at day 5 versus 15, but was weaker. Reappearance after the booster was seen for most primary-vaccination clones, at 96% CD4 and 70% to 90% CD8.

This TCR was recovered from a man aged 25 to 40 who received the YFV17D yellow fever vaccine. The V call is TRBV15, the J call TRBJ2-7, with D perhaps matching TRBD1 or TRBD2 (5 bases each). Sequences were derived from CD4+ T cells sorted from PBMCs, sampled 45 days after the yellow fever booster vaccination. The DNA for the CDR3 is TGTGCCACCAGCACGGGACGCCTAAGCTCCTACGAGCAGTACTTC. It translates to CATSTGRLSSYEQYF.